What follows is one T cell receptor (beta chain) and its context. What it recognizes is unknown. The source of the sample is a study of Ad26.COV2.S vaccination and SARS-CoV-2 variants. Study conclusions and caveats: The analyses of TCR breadth and depth may have understated the size of total T cell responses.

As to treatment: roughly 20 received Ad26.COV2.S at low or high dose, single or two shots; 5 received placebo; per-sample allocation not given. Repertoires come from day 63 after the first vaccine or placebo injection. An adult of 18-55 years in Boston served as donor. Built on an Ad26 vector, the vaccine expressed Wuhan-strain SARS-CoV-2 spike. There are 15 residues in the CDR3. Germline values: CDR1 MNHEY, CDR2 SVGAGI. With 7 bases clipped from V and 4 bases from J, the junction kept 8 bases outside the gene matches. Repertoires were generated with immunoSEQ multiplex PCR, while TCRdb's copy carries only in-frame clones and drops some. The sample yields a few hundred thousand clones, approximately 83% seen once.

The chain is built from TRBV6-5 and TRBJ1-2; 11 positions match TRBD1. This receptor was taken from a person aged 18 to 65 who received the Ad26.COV2.S COVID-19 vaccine or a placebo. The specimen was peripheral blood, collected in a trial of Ad26.COV2.S vaccine versus placebo. The CDR3 sequence: CASNNGGTGGYGYTF. The CDR3, as DNA: TGTGCCAGCAACAACGGGGGGACAGGGGGCTATGGCTACACCTTC.